Listed here is a single T cell receptor beta chain. This clone was recorded only once. Its antigen remains unidentified. Base qualities are not at hand, and no much larger clone is one base apart. The time point label here, explained by the study, means: 4-8 weeks after completion of therapy. Patients were solid-organ transplant recipients with drug-resistant/recurrent cytomegalovirus. More than 8 trial participants were chosen for repertoire analysis on the basis of the availability of post-therapy peripheral blood mononuclear cells. Viable CD3+CD8+CD4- lymphocytes were sorted from PBMCs on a BD FACSAria III. Genomic DNA was extracted from sorted cells with the Qiagen DNeasy Kit. The V and J ends are trimmed by 3 bases and 3 bases, leaving 15 bases between them. From the cysteine up to the phenylalanine, the CDR3 has a length of 16 residues. The entry retains the CDR3 DNA only, 48 bases that are in frame from base 1. Sequences SGHDT (CDR1) and YYEEEE (CDR2) are obtained from the germline V gene.

The data were obtained in a study of T cell therapy after organ transplantation (dated by TCRdb to the late 2010s). Describing the broader study: The therapy products consisted of autologous CMV-specific T cells grown in vitro for two to three weeks using a peptide pool of 30 HLA class I and II CMV epitopes. Patients were given up to 6 doses of T cells at 2-week intervals and were followed for 25 to 35 weeks after finishing therapy. Of the roughly 10 patients, eight were classified as clinical responders and two were classified as nonresponders. A median of 1.92 x 10^8 CMV-specific T cells was administered to patients across 2 to 6 intravenous infusions. Short-term post-therapy blood samples were collected 4 to 8 weeks after completion of therapy. This study was a follow-up analysis of the TRBV repertoire from an open-label phase I trial that tested autologous CMV-specific adoptive T cell therapy in people who had received solid-organ transplants. Long-term post-therapy samples were obtainable from only about 75% of the 10 patients.

Points the paper makes about the study in general: Reconstitution after therapy appeared to involve both transferred clonotypes and endogenous clonotypes that were not detected in the therapy products. Assessment of confounders such as concurrent antirejection and antiviral medications was prevented by the small cohort. Reduced sample coverage from poor CD8+ T cell yield may be reflected in the few expansions detected in nonresponders. Fold change in CD8 clonality after therapy inversely correlated with pretherapy clonality, suggesting less biased repertoires were more receptive to remodeling. Before therapy, nonresponders had marked clonal expansions, and after therapy the repertoires of nonresponders changed only minimally.

Using the immunoSEQ two-step, bias-controlled multiplex PCR assay, TRB CDR3 regions were amplified from genomic DNA. An Illumina NextSeq 500 was used to sequence the CDR3 libraries. Per the original workflow: The immunoSEQ Analyzer platform was used for initial alignment and bioinformatics, including bias normalization against synthetic CDR3 analogs. V, D and J gene annotation followed the IMGT database definitions. For further TRBV analyses, VDJtools version 1.1.10 and the R package tcR version 2.2.1.11 were used with default settings. GLIPH analysis was performed with version 1.0 using default settings. In CDR3 sequences with at least 5 reads, significant changes in clonotype frequency were tested by a 2-sided binomial test with Benjamini-Hochberg correction (alpha = 0.01). TCRdb's version of the immuneACCESS table is confined to in-frame rearrangements and falls short of the full clone set. An unresolved V gene accounts for under half of the shortfall where checked; the remainder is of unknown origin. The D gene and trimming were derived from the DNA, and the V and J assignments and clone size from that table. The sample table lists nearly 20,000 clones, around 80% of them with a count of one. 9.2% of the sample is in the top ten clones.

The sequence was obtained from a human patient who had received a solid organ transplant and had CMV disease. Following transplantation, part of the T cell population may be supplied by the graft donor rather than the patient. The rearranged segments are TRBV5-6 and TRBJ2-2, and the D gene may be TRBD2, 5 bases matching. This specimen was CD8+ T cells from blood, taken after autologous CMV-specific T cell therapy. The nucleotide sequence is given as TGTGCCAGCAGCTACGGGCCCGCCGGGGACACCGGGGAGCTGTTTTTT. Its protein is CASSYGPAGDTGELFF.